These 32 T cell receptor beta chains were all obtained from the same sample, sequenced in a study of blood T cell repertoires in COVID-19. TCRdb's copy holds only in-frame clones and misses some; the assay was immunoSEQ multiplex PCR. The data show roughly 150,000 clones, around three quarters seen once. The sequenced sample consisted of peripheral blood. The source of these receptors is a man aged 60-69 years with acute or convalescent COVID-19.

This chain connects TRBV27 to TRBJ2-2; no clear D. Germline CDR1 MNHEY, CDR2 SMNVEV (reference sequence). Trimming pared 3 bases from V and 7 bases from J, leaving 9 bases between. The CDR3 sequence is 13 residues long. The CDR3 loop is CASSFQANGELFF. Here the CDR3 DNA reads TGTGCCAGCAGTTTTCAAGCGAACGGGGAGCTGTTTTTT.

The V and J genes are TRBV5-1 and TRBJ1-3; 8 bases agree with TRBD1. Germline values: CDR1 SGHRS, CDR2 YFSETQ. The CDR3 length is 16 residues. V dropped 3 bases and J dropped 3; count of bases not matched to a gene: 8. The CDR3 coding sequence is TGCGCCAGCAGCTCTCCAGGGGGCGCAGGTGGAAACACCATATATTTT. Protein sequence: CASSSPGGAGGNTIYF. Full variable domain (missing parts from reference TRBV5-1 and TRBJ1-3): KAGVTQTPRYLIKTRGQQVTLSCSPISGHRSVSWYQQTPGQGLQFLFEYFSETQRNKGNFPGRFSGRQFSNSRSEMNVSTLELGDSALYLCASSSPGGAGGNTIYFGEGSWLTVV.

This clone was seen ten or more times. J is TRBJ2-1 and V is TRBV23-1, with D tentatively TRBD2 (5 bases). TRBV23-1 is treated as an ORF (open reading frame) with a function not yet certain. This CDR3 spans 18 amino acids. The ends were cut back, 0 bases at V and 0 bases at J, with 15 bases in the middle. For the CDR3, the DNA is TGCGCCAGCAGTCAATCGGAGGAGCGGAAGAACTCCTACAATGAGCAGTTCTTC. Protein sequence: CASSQSEERKNSYNEQFF.

This clone has just one count. This chain links TRBV5-8 with TRBJ2-4; 9 bases agree with TRBD2. Germline lookup yields CDR1 SGHTS and CDR2 YDEGEE. The CDR3 extends over 17 amino acids. J gave up 0 bases and V 3 bases, and 7 bases lay outside the gene matches. This CDR3 reads CASSSIGLALAKNIQYF. The CDR3 DNA is TGTGCCAGCAGCTCGATCGGACTAGCGCTAGCCAAAAACATTCAGTACTTC. Complete variable domain (other parts from reference TRBV5-8 and TRBJ2-4): EAGVTQSPTHLIKTRGQQATLRCSPISGHTSVYWYQQALGLGLQFLLWYDEGEERNRGNFPPRFSGRQFPNYSSELNVNALELEDSALYLCASSSIGLALAKNIQYFGAGTRLSVL.

This chain connects TRBV6-5 to TRBJ1-3; 7 nucleotides align to TRBD1. CDR1 and CDR2 from the germline V gene are MNHEY and SVGAGI. The CDR3 extends over 13 amino acids. The V gene end was trimmed by 5 bases and the J gene end by 5 bases; junction bases not matched to a gene: 3. The CDR3 sequence is CASSPGQRNTIYF. The CDR3 region has the DNA TGTGCCAGCAGTCCGGGACAGCGAAACACCATATATTTT.

There are a few counts of this clone. The rearrangement joins TRBV7-2 to TRBJ1-5; D uncertain. Germline V gene sequence: CDR1 SGHTA, CDR2 FQGNSA. This CDR3 is 15 amino acids long. Trimming left V 4 bases short and J 10 bases short, with 20 bases between. In DNA form, the CDR3 reads TGTGCCAGCAGCTCCCGGGGAGCGGATATCGGACCCCAGCATTTT. Its protein is CASSSRGADIGPQHF.

The table lists this clone with a few counts. The rearrangement links TRBV30 to TRBJ2-1, with a tentative D call TRBD1 (6 bases). Per germline, CDR1 GTSNPN and CDR2 SVGIG (reference sequence). The germline V and J ends were trimmed by 5 bases and 0 bases, with 11 bases remaining between them. The CDR3 is 14 residues long. The chain's CDR3 is CAWGTGSSYNEQFF. CDR3 sequence (DNA): TGTGCCTGGGGCACAGGGAGCTCCTACAATGAGCAGTTCTTC.

This rearrangement joins TRBV2 to TRBJ2-3, with D unresolved. Germline values: CDR1 SNHLY, CDR2 FYNNEI. The ends were cut back, 5 bases at V and 0 bases at J, with 12 bases in the middle. The CDR3 is 15 residues long. This CDR3 is CASSPSTRSTDTQYF. CDR3 DNA: TGTGCCAGCAGTCCGTCGACGAGGAGCACAGATACGCAGTATTTT. Full variable domain (missing parts from reference TRBV2 and TRBJ2-3): EPEVTQTPSHQVTQMGQEVILRCVPISNHLYFYWYRQILGQKVEFLVSFYNNEISEKSEIFDDQFSVERPDGSNFTLKIRSTKLEDSAMYFCASSPSTRSTDTQYFGPGTRLTVL.

The chain links TRBV19 to TRBJ1-6; 7 bases map to TRBD1. The CDR3 runs to 17 residues. From germline, CDR1 is LNHDA and CDR2 SQIVND (reference sequence). V lost 3 bases, J lost 7 bases, and 12 bases stayed unmatched. This CDR3 reads CASSMGPRGGDNSPLHF. CDR3 sequence (DNA): TGTGCCAGTAGTATGGGCCCCCGAGGGGGCGACAATTCACCCCTCCACTTT.

The V call is TRBV9, the J call TRBJ1-2; the match to TRBD1 covers 7 bases. CDR1 is SGDLS, CDR2 YYNGEE, per germline. The trim removed 4 bases at V and 4 bases at J, leaving 22 bases unmatched. This CDR3 spans 19 amino acids. The CDR3 is CASSSQLFNRGQPAYGYTF. The CDR3 DNA reads TGTGCCAGCAGCTCCCAGCTTTTCAACAGGGGACAACCGGCCTATGGCTACACCTTC.

The gene calls are TRBV4-2 and TRBJ2-1, with TRBD2 matching 8 bases. Germline V CDR1 and CDR2: LGHNA, YNFKEQ. J was trimmed by 8 bases and V by 4 bases; bases with no gene match: 13. This CDR3 is 16 amino acids long. CDR3 region: CASSPIGAGGLDEQFF. DNA for the CDR3: TGTGCCAGCAGCCCCATTGGGGCGGGGGGTCTTGATGAGCAGTTCTTC.

The gene calls are TRBV5-1 and TRBJ2-1, with TRBD1 matching over 7 bases. With V trimmed by 5 bases and J by 1 base, 6 bases remained unmatched. CDR1 and CDR2 (germline): SGHRS, YFSETQ. The CDR3 has 15 residues. The DNA for the CDR3 is TGCGCCAGCAGGGCCGGGACAGAATCCTACAATGAGCAGTTCTTC. This sequence encodes CASRAGTESYNEQFF.

Only a few counts were recorded for this clone. V gene TRBV27 combines with J gene TRBJ1-1; TRBD1 matches 7 bases. The CDR3 has 13 amino acids. Germline V CDR1 and CDR2: MNHEY, SMNVEV (reference sequence). V dropped 6 bases and J dropped 2; count of bases not matched to a gene: 3. The CDR3 is CASSDRENTEAFF. Here the CDR3 DNA reads TGTGCCAGCAGCGACAGGGAAAACACTGAAGCTTTCTTT.

The chain couples TRBV2 to TRBJ1-1; the match to TRBD1 covers 9 bases. The CDR3 sequence is 14 residues long. J lost 4 bases, V lost 11 bases, and 11 bases had no gene match. CDR1 is SNHLY and CDR2 is FYNNEI in the germline V gene. The CDR3 spells CALKGQGWVTEAFF. In DNA form, the CDR3 reads TGTGCCCTTAAGGGACAGGGCTGGGTCACTGAAGCTTTCTTT.

V gene TRBV5-1 combines with J gene TRBJ1-1; D is perhaps TRBD1 (5 bases). Trimming stripped 0 bases from V and 5 bases from J, with 14 bases between. The CDR3 totals 15 residues. Germline V gene lookup returns CDR1 SGHRS and CDR2 YFSETQ. The CDR3 sequence is CASSLVGREGTEAFF. CDR3 bases: TGCGCCAGCAGCTTGGTGGGCAGGGAGGGAACTGAAGCTTTCTTT.

The chain carries TRBV10-3 and TRBJ1-3; 8 bases map to TRBD1. CDR3 length equals 15 residues. The trim removed 7 bases at V and 0 bases at J, leaving 5 bases unmatched. Germline V CDR1 and CDR2: ENHRY, SYGVKD. CDR3 loop: CAITRQGTSGNTIYF. The CDR3 bases are TGTGCCATCACCCGACAGGGGACCTCTGGAAACACCATATATTTT.

This chain uses TRBV24-1 with TRBJ2-2; D is uncertain. CDR1 KGHDR and CDR2 SFDVKD come from the germline V gene. The CDR3 loop spans 15 amino acids. V lost 4 bases, J lost 6 bases, and 14 bases lay in between. The DNA for the CDR3 is TGTGCCACCAGTGAATACACCGAAGAACCCGGGGAGCTGTTTTTT. Amino acid sequence: CATSEYTEEPGELFF.

This clone was observed a handful of times. The J gene is TRBJ2-1, the V gene TRBV5-1, with D possibly TRBD2 on 6 matching bases. Trimming stripped 4 bases from V and 2 bases from J, with 13 bases between. The CDR3 is 15 residues long. Germline V gene data show CDR1 as SGHRS and CDR2 as YFSETQ. The CDR3 DNA reads as TGCGCCAGCAGCGGGGCGGGGCGACCCTACAATGAGCAGTTCTTC. It yields the protein CASSGAGRPYNEQFF.

The rearrangement links TRBV19 to TRBJ2-2; TRBD2 agrees at 10 bases. The CDR3 consists of 17 residues. Germline V gene lookup returns CDR1 LNHDA and CDR2 SQIVND (reference sequence). V was clipped by 6 bases and J by 2 bases; unmatched bases: 9. This CDR3 reads CASSSHTSGANTGELFF. CDR3 in DNA: TGTGCCAGTAGCTCTCATACTAGCGGGGCTAACACCGGGGAGCTGTTTTTT.

This clone has a handful of counts. Compared with germline, one end of the junction differs, possibly owing to a read error. The genes are TRBV3-1 (or the pseudogene TRBV3-2) and TRBJ2-7; D possibly corresponds to TRBD1 (5 bases). Germline lookup yields CDR1 LGHDT and CDR2 YNNKEL (reference sequence). The length of the CDR3 is 14 residues. The CDR3 sequence: CASSPPQGSHEQYF. CDR3 nucleotide sequence: TGTGCCAGCAGCCCCCCGCAGGGCTCCCACGAGCAGTACTTC.

The CDR3 spells CASSGTGVGEQYF. The CDR3 nucleotides read TGTGCCAGCAGCGGGACAGGGGTGGGCGAGCAGTACTTC. The chain employs TRBV9 and TRBJ2-7; TRBD1 agrees at 9 bases. The germline V gene has CDR1 SGDLS and CDR2 YYNGEE. V shed 3 bases, J shed 6 bases, and the junction held 4 bases outside the gene matches. This CDR3 region has 13 residues.

The chain joins TRBV5-5 to TRBJ1-5, with 7 bases matching TRBD1. The CDR3 sequence is 18 residues long. V trimming: 4 bases; J trimming: 9 bases; junction bases outside the gene matches: 22. In germline, CDR1 is SGHKS, CDR2 YYEKEE (reference sequence). The DNA of the CDR3 is TGTGCCAGCAGCCCCCGGGCAGGGGGACCTGGGTATGTATGGCCCCAGCATTTT. Amino acid sequence: CASSPRAGGPGYVWPQHF.

This chain joins TRBV9 and TRBJ2-7; TRBD2 matches 7 bases. Germline V gene data show CDR1 as SGDLS and CDR2 as YYNGEE. V lost 7 bases, J lost 0 bases, and 4 bases stayed unmatched. This CDR3 has 13 residues. In nucleotides, the CDR3 is TGTGCCAGCGGACCTAGCGGCTCCTACGAGCAGTACTTC. Its protein product is CASGPSGSYEQYF.

This clone has only one observation. This chain links TRBV29-1 with TRBJ1-1; 8 nucleotides align to TRBD1. V lost 4 bases to trimming and J lost 0 bases; unmatched junction nucleotides: 7. CDR1 and CDR2 (germline): SQVTM, ANQGSEA. The CDR3 totals 15 residues. CDR3 bases: TGCAGCGTTGTCCGGGACAGGACCATGAACACTGAAGCTTTCTTT. This encodes CSVVRDRTMNTEAFF.

V is TRBV2 and J is TRBJ2-7; D is perhaps TRBD2 (6 bases). Germline-derived CDR1 and CDR2 are SNHLY and FYNNEI. V gave up 2 bases and J gave up 6 bases, with 14 bases separating them. CDR3 length equals 14 residues. CDR3 sequence reads: CASSELAWRGEQYF. CDR3 coding DNA: TGTGCCAGCAGTGAATTGGCTTGGAGGGGCGAGCAGTACTTC.

The rearrangement uses TRBV5-4 and TRBJ1-4, with 8 positions matching TRBD1. The length of the CDR3 is 16 residues. Germline V gene sequence: CDR1 SGHNT, CDR2 YYREEE (reference sequence). The trim removed 2 bases at V and 3 bases at J, leaving 6 bases unmatched. As DNA, the CDR3 is TGTGCCAGCAGCTTTGTACAGGGGGGACCTAATGAAAAACTGTTTTTT. Encoded protein: CASSFVQGGPNEKLFF.

The V gene is TRBV2, the J gene TRBJ2-1; 10 bases are shared with TRBD2. The junction had 13 bases not matched to a gene; V was cut back by 10 bases and J by 7 bases. Germline-derived CDR1 and CDR2 are SNHLY and FYNNEI. CDR3 length equals 15 residues. CDR3 nucleotide sequence: TGTGCCACCGAGTCTGAACTAGCGGGGAGGAATGAGCAGTTCTTC. Translating gives CATESELAGRNEQFF.

This clone was seen a single time. V is TRBV5-6 and J is TRBJ2-7, with D possibly matching TRBD1 (6 bases). Germline loops: CDR1 SGHDT, CDR2 YYEEEE. The CDR3 extends over 16 amino acids. V was shortened by 4 bases and J by 3 bases, with 20 bases between the two germline ends. The CDR3 protein is CASSGHRALQNYEQYF. CDR3 coding DNA: TGTGCCAGCAGCGGGCACAGGGCCCTCCAAAACTACGAGCAGTACTTC.

The chain is built from TRBV6-5 and TRBJ1-2; TRBD1 agrees at 8 bases. The V and J ends lost 2 bases and 6 bases, in that order; junction bases with no gene match: 8. Per germline, CDR1 MNHEY and CDR2 SVGAGI. The length of the CDR3 is 15 residues. The CDR3 spells CASSYGQGAMDGYTF. CDR3 in DNA: TGTGCCAGCAGTTACGGGCAGGGGGCGATGGATGGCTACACCTTC.

This sequence joins TRBV11-2 and TRBJ2-4, with D unresolved. CDR3 length equals 15 residues. CDR1 is SGHAT, CDR2 FQNNGV, per germline. Trimming took off 0 bases at V and 0 bases at J, with 6 bases between the two ends. The CDR3 region is CASSLDRLAKNIQYF. In DNA form, the CDR3 reads TGTGCCAGCAGCTTAGACAGATTAGCCAAAAACATTCAGTACTTC.

The chain couples TRBV29-1 to TRBJ2-7; a possible D gene is TRBD1 (5 bases). Germline loops: CDR1 SQVTM, CDR2 ANQGSEA. The CDR3 sequence is 11 residues long. V was clipped by 6 bases and J by 4 bases, with 10 bases between them. In DNA form, the CDR3 reads TGCAGCGTAGCGACAGATTACGAGCAGTACTTC. Amino acids: CSVATDYEQYF.

This sequence joins TRBV30 and TRBJ2-6; 11 nucleotides align to TRBD1. Trimming removed 2 bases from V and 0 bases from J; junction bases left unmatched: 3. The CDR3 is 17 residues long. CDR1 is GTSNPN and CDR2 is SVGIG in the germline V gene (reference sequence). The CDR3 sequence is CAWSPGTGGSGANVLTF. CDR3 nucleotide sequence: TGTGCCTGGAGTCCCGGGACAGGGGGCTCTGGGGCCAACGTCCTGACTTTC.